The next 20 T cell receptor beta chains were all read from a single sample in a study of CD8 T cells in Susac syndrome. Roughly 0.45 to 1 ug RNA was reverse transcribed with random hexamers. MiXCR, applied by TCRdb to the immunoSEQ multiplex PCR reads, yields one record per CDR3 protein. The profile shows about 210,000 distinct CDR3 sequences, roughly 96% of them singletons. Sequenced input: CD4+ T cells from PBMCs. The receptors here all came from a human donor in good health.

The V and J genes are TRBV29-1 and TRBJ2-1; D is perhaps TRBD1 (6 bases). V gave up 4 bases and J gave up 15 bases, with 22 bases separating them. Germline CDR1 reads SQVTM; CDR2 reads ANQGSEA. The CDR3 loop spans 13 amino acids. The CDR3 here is CSVGRELQGDRFF. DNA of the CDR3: TGCAGCGTTGGAAGGGAATTACAGGGTGATCGGTTCTTC.

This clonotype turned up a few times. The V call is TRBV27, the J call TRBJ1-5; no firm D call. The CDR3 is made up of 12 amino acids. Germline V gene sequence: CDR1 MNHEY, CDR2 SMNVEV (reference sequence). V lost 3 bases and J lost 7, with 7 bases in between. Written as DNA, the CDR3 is TGTGCCAGCAGTTTGCCCGGACAGCCCCAGCATTTT. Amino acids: CASSLPGQPQHF.

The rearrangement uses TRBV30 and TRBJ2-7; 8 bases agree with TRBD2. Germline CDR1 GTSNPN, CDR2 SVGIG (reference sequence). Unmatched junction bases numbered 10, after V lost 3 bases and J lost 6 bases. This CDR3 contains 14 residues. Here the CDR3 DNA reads TGTGCCTGGAGAAGTCAGCGGGGGAAGGGCGAGCAGTACTTC. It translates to CAWRSQRGKGEQYF.

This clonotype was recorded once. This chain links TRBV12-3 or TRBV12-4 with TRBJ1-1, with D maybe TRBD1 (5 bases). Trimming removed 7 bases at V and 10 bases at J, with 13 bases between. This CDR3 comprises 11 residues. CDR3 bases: TGTGCCAGCACCTGGGGGAGGGGAGCTTTCTTT. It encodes CASTWGRGAFF.

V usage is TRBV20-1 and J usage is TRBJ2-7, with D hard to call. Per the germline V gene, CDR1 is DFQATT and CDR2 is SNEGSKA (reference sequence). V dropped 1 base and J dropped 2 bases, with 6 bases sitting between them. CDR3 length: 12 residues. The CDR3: CSARGATYEQYF. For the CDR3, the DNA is TGCAGTGCTAGAGGTGCCACCTACGAGCAGTACTTC.

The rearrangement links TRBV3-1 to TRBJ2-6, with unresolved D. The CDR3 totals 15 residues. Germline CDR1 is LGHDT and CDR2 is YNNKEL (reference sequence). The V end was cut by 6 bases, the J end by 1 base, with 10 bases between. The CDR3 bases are TGTGCCAGCAGTGCAACCATGTCTGGGGCCAACGTCCTGACTTTC. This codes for CASSATMSGANVLTF.

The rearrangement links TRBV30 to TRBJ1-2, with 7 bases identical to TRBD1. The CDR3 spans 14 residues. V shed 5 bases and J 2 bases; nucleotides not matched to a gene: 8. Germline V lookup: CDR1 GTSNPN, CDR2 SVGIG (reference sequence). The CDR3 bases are TGTGCCTGGGGTTCCGGGACAGCGAACTATGGCTACACCTTC. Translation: CAWGSGTANYGYTF.

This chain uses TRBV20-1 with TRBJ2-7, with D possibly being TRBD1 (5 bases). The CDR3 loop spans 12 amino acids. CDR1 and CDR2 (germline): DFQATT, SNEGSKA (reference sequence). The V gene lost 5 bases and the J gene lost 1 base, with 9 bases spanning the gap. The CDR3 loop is CSAGAYSYEQYV. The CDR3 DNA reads TGCAGTGCTGGGGCCTATTCCTACGAGCAGTACGTC.

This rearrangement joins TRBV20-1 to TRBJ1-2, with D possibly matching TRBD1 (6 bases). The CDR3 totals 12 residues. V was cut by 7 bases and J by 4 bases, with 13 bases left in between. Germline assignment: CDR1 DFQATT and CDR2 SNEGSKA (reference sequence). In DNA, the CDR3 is TGCAGTGTTCGGCGGACAGTCTATGGCTACACCTTC. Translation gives CSVRRTVYGYTF.

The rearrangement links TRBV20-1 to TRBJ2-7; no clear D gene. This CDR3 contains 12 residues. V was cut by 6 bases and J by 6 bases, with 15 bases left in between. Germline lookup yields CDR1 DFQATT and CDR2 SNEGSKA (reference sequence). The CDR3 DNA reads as TGCAGTGCCCAAGGCCCTAAGATCGAGCAGTACGTC. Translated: CSAQGPKIEQYV.

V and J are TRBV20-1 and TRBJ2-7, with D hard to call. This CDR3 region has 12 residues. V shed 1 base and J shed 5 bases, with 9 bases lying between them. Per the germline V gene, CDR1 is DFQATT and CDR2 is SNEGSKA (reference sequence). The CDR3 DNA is TGCAGTGCTAGAGGGGCTGTGAACGAGCAGTACGTC. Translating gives CSARGAVNEQYV.

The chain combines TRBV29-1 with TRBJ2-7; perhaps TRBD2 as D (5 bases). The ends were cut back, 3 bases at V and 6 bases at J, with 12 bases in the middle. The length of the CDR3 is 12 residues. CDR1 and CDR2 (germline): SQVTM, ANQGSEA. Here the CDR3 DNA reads TGCAGCGTTGACAGCCCCGCGGGCGAGCAGTACGTC. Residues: CSVDSPAGEQYV.

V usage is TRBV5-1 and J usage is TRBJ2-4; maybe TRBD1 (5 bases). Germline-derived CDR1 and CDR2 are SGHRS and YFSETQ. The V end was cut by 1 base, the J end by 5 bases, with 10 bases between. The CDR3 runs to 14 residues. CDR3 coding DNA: TGCGCCAGCAGCTTGACAGGAGAAGAAAACATTCAGTACTTC. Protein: CASSLTGEENIQYF.

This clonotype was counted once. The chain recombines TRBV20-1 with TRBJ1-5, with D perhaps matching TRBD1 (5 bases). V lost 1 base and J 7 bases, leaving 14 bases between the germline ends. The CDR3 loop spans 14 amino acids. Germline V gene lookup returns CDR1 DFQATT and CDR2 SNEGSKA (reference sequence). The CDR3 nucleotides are TGCAGTGCTAGAGGGGCATTAGAGGGGCAGCCCCAGCATTTT. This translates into CSARGALEGQPQHF.

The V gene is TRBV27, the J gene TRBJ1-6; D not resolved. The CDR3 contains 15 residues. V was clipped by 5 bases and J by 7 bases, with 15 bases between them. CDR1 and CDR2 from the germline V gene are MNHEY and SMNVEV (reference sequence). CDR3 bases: TGTGCCAGCAGTATTCAAGGACGGGGAAATTCACCCCTCCACTTT. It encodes CASSIQGRGNSPLHF.

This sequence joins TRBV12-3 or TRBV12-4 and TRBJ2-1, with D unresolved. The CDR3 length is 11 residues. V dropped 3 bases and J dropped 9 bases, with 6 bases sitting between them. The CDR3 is CASSFRVEQFF. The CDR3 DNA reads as TGTGCCAGCAGTTTTAGGGTTGAGCAGTTCTTC.

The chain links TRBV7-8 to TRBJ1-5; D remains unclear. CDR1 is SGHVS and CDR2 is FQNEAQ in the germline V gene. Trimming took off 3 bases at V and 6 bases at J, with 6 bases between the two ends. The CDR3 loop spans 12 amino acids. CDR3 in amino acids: CASSFESQPQHF. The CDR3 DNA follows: TGTGCCAGCAGCTTTGAGAGTCAGCCCCAGCATTTT.

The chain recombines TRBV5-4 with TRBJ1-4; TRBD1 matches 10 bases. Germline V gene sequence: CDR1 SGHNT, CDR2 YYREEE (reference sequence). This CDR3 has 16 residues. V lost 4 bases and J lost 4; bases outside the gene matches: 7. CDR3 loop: CASSRAGTGVNEKLFF. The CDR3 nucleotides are TGTGCCAGCAGCCGGGCAGGGACAGGGGTTAATGAAAAACTGTTTTTT.

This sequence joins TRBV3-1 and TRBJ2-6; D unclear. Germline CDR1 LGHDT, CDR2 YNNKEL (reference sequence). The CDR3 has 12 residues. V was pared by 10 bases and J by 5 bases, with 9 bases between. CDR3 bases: TGTGCCACCGGTAAATGGGCCAACGTCCTGACTTTC. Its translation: CATGKWANVLTF.

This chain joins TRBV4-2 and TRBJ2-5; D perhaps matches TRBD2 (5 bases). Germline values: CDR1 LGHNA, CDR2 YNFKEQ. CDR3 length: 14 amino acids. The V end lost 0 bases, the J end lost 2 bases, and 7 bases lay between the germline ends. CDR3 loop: CASSQDRGQETQYF. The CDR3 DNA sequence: TGTGCCAGCAGCCAAGATCGGGGACAAGAGACCCAGTACTTC.